Below, 12 T cell receptor beta chains from the same sample are listed, as sequenced in a study of blood T cell repertoires in COVID-19. Some clones are missing from TCRdb's copy, which holds only in-frame ones; the method was immunoSEQ multiplex PCR. This table has almost 350,000 clones, roughly 90% appearing once. Sequenced sample: peripheral blood. These receptors all come from an older woman with COVID-19, enrolled during active disease.

The chain links TRBV30 to TRBJ2-2; the match to TRBD1 covers 7 bases. Germline V CDR1 and CDR2: GTSNPN, SVGIG (reference sequence). This CDR3 has 12 residues. V lost 3 bases and J lost 10; bases outside the gene matches: 5. Written as DNA, the CDR3 is TGTGCCTGGAGACAGGGGAAGGTGGAGCTGTTTTTT. Protein sequence: CAWRQGKVELFF.

About this clone itself: This specimen includes other DNA sequences encoding the same CDR3. V usage is TRBV28 and J usage is TRBJ1-2; 7 bases align to TRBD1. The germline V gene has CDR1 MDHEN and CDR2 SYDVKM. This CDR3 has 14 residues. With 2 bases clipped from V and 3 bases from J, the junction kept 3 bases outside the gene matches. The CDR3 nucleotides read TGTGCCAGCAGTTTACCACAGGGGTACTATGGCTACACCTTC. Its protein product is CASSLPQGYYGYTF.

The J gene is TRBJ1-1, the V gene TRBV6-1; TRBD1 matches 9 bases. The V and J ends lost 3 bases and 4 bases, in that order; junction bases with no gene match: 3. CDR1 is MNHNS, CDR2 SASEGT, per germline. This CDR3 comprises 14 residues. In DNA form, the CDR3 reads TGTGCCAGCAGTGACGACAGGGGGGGCACTGAAGCTTTCTTT. It yields the protein CASSDDRGGTEAFF.

In this sample, this clone turned up once. The chain recombines TRBV2 with TRBJ2-1; 12 positions match TRBD2. The germline V gene has CDR1 SNHLY and CDR2 FYNNEI. Trimming removed 11 bases from V and 7 bases from J; junction bases left unmatched: 9. The CDR3 totals 14 residues. CDR3 coding DNA: TGTGCCGGACTAGCGGGGCCCTCGGGGAATGAGCAGTTCTTC. Translating it yields CAGLAGPSGNEQFF.

This clone has just one count. V usage is TRBV11-2 and J usage is TRBJ1-2, with a tentative D call TRBD1 (6 bases). Germline V gene lookup returns CDR1 SGHAT and CDR2 FQNNGV. Deletions cut 5 bases from V and 4 bases from J, with 17 bases between. The CDR3 loop spans 15 amino acids. CDR3 DNA: TGTGCCAGCAGCACCGGATGGGACACCCCCTATGGCTACACCTTC. Protein: CASSTGWDTPYGYTF.

The CDR3 sequence is CASSEFGLPTDTQYF. The CDR3 bases are TGTGCCAGCAGCGAGTTTGGGCTACCCACAGATACGCAGTATTTT. The chain employs TRBV9 and TRBJ2-3; D is ambiguous. The CDR3 is made up of 15 amino acids. Germline loops: CDR1 SGDLS, CDR2 YYNGEE. With 3 bases removed from V and 2 bases from J, the gap between germline ends came to 13 bases.

The J gene is TRBJ1-1, the V gene TRBV5-1, with TRBD1 matching over 7 bases. The ends lost 4 bases at V and 1 base at J; junction bases unmatched: 10. The CDR3 covers 16 residues. CDR1 SGHRS and CDR2 YFSETQ come from the germline V gene. CDR3 protein: CASSPDVRGPNTEAFF. The CDR3 DNA reads as TGCGCCAGCAGCCCGGATGTAAGGGGGCCGAACACTGAAGCTTTCTTT.

V is TRBV7-3 and J is TRBJ2-2, with 7 positions matching TRBD1. CDR3 length: 15 amino acids. V shed 5 bases, J shed 5 bases, and the junction held 8 bases outside the gene matches. The germline V gene has CDR1 SGHTA and CDR2 FQGTGA. The CDR3 DNA reads as TGTGCCAGCAGCCCCGGGACAGATAGGACCGGGGAGCTGTTTTTT. This gives the protein CASSPGTDRTGELFF.

This clone came up once. V gene TRBV9 combines with J gene TRBJ2-5; 11 nucleotides align to TRBD2. With 4 bases clipped from V and 4 bases from J, the junction kept 9 bases outside the gene matches. The CDR3 is 16 amino acids. Germline V gives CDR1 SGDLS, CDR2 YYNGEE. CDR3 in amino acids: CASSPGGSGGVETQYF. The CDR3 DNA follows: TGTGCCAGCAGCCCCGGTGGTAGCGGGGGGGTAGAGACCCAGTACTTC.

J is TRBJ2-3 and V is TRBV24-1; perhaps TRBD2 as D (6 bases). V shed 7 bases and J shed 1 base, with 8 bases lying between them. CDR1 is KGHDR and CDR2 is SFDVKD in the germline V gene. There are 13 residues in the CDR3. The DNA of the CDR3 is TGTGCCACCAGGCGGGGTGGCACAGATACGCAGTATTTT. Protein product: CATRRGGTDTQYF.

J is TRBJ1-1 and V is TRBV7-3, with D perhaps TRBD1 (5 bases). CDR1 and CDR2 (germline): SGHTA, FQGTGA. This CDR3 is built from 14 residues. The ends were cut back, 4 bases at V and 1 base at J, with 10 bases in the middle. CDR3 sequence: CASSSGGRNTEAFF. CDR3 sequence (DNA): TGTGCCAGCAGCTCCGGGGGGAGGAACACTGAAGCTTTCTTT. The full variable domain, with the rest looked up from reference TRBV7-3 and TRBJ1-1, is GAGVSQTPSNKVTEKGKYVELRCDPISGHTALYWYRQSLGQGPEFLIYFQGTGAADDSGLPNDRFFAVRPEGSVSTLKIQRTERGDSAVYLCASSSGGRNTEAFFGQGTRLTVV.

V gene TRBV10-1 combines with J gene TRBJ2-3; TRBD2 matches 13 bases. The CDR3 contains 14 residues. Germline trimming cut 8 bases from V and 7 bases from J; bases unmatched to any gene: 6. Germline-derived CDR1 and CDR2 are WNHNN and SYGVQD (reference sequence). CDR3: CASRLAGGGNTQYF. CDR3 nucleotide sequence: TGCGCCAGCCGACTAGCGGGGGGTGGGAATACGCAGTATTTT.